The subject of this entry is one T cell receptor (beta chain). This sample is part of a study of early T cells in non-severe SARS-CoV-2 infection. The germline V gene encodes CDR1 SNHLY and CDR2 FYNNEI. V was clipped by 5 bases and J by 5 bases, with 16 bases between them. The CDR3 has 15 residues. MiXCR, applied by TCRdb to the 5' RACE reads, yields one record per CDR3 protein. Of around 60,000 distinct CDR3 sequences in the sample, less than 20% were seen once. V is TRBV2 and J is TRBJ2-1, with D maybe TRBD2 (6 bases). The receptor was derived from an adult who was a healthcare worker with PCR-confirmed SARS-CoV-2 infection or an uninfected control (not recorded which). Sequencing used whole blood, obtained at baseline. Here the CDR3 reads CASSYPGVGHNEQFF. The CDR3 DNA follows: TGTGCCAGCAGTTACCCGGGGGTAGGCCACAATGAGCAGTTCTTC.